This TCR beta chain was sequenced during a study of read filtering for tumor transcriptome and immune sequencing. The CDR3 runs 13 residues. From germline, CDR1 is MNHEY and CDR2 SMNVEV (reference sequence). Trimming cost V 7 bases and J 2 bases, with 11 bases left between them. The library was built from 400 ng RNA with molecular barcoded adaptors for alpha/delta and beta/gamma chains. TCRdb processed the reads anew with MiXCR; each CDR3 protein has one entry. The table records about 63,000 distinct CDR3 sequences, about 14% of them present only once. The source of this sequence is a donor aged 40 or older with multiple myeloma. The rearrangement links TRBV27 to TRBJ2-5; weak D call: TRBD1 (5 bases). Source material: a population of CD138-negative cells sorted from bone marrow. Here the CDR3 reads CASKRQFQETQYF. CDR3 in DNA: TGTGCCAGCAAAAGACAGTTTCAAGAGACCCAGTACTTC.